This passage covers 28 T cell receptor beta chains from one sample sequenced in a study of blood T cells in healthy people across ages. Using a J-beta primer mix together with a sample-barcoded 5' primer, a second PCR was run for about 7 to 12 cycles. One entry per CDR3 protein, called by TCRdb with MiXCR from the 5' RACE reads. Here the sample spans about 1,800,000 distinct CDR3 sequences, roughly 30% being singletons. The sequenced sample consisted of blood. The source of these receptors is a woman younger than 45 in good health.

The V and J genes are TRBV7-9 and TRBJ2-1; D gene uncertain. Trimming stripped 4 bases from V and 0 bases from J, with 19 bases between. The germline V gene has CDR1 SEHNR and CDR2 FQNEAQ (reference sequence). CDR3 length equals 18 residues. The CDR3 nucleotides are TGTGCCAGCAGCTCCCGAACGGTCAGCGTCAGCTCCTACAATGAGCAGTTCTTC. The encoded protein is CASSSRTVSVSSYNEQFF.

This clonotype was picked up a small number of times. This chain uses TRBV20-1 with TRBJ2-7, with TRBD1 matching 7 bases. V shed 6 bases and J 2 bases; nucleotides not matched to a gene: 10. CDR3 length equals 14 residues. The V gene's germline CDR1 is DFQATT and CDR2 SNEGSKA (reference sequence). The CDR3 sequence is CSAGSDRAPYEQYF. The DNA of the CDR3 is TGCAGTGCCGGCTCCGACAGGGCCCCCTACGAGCAGTACTTC.

Concerning this clonotype itself: This may be a read error: a much more frequent sequence differs by one nucleotide. V usage is TRBV28 and J usage is TRBJ2-1; D is unresolved. Trimming took off 4 bases at V and 9 bases at J, with 7 bases between the two ends. This CDR3 is built from 11 residues. CDR1 and CDR2 from the germline V gene are MDHEN and SYDVKM. The CDR3 reads CASSYRVEQFF. CDR3 coding DNA: TGTGCCAGCAGTTACCGGGTTGAGCAGTTCTTC.

The CDR3 protein is CATSRTSESHDTQYF. In DNA, the CDR3 is TGTGCCACTTCCCGGACTAGCGAGTCCCACGATACGCAGTATTTT. J is TRBJ2-3 and V is TRBV7-9; 9 nucleotides match TRBD2. J was trimmed by 6 bases and V by 10 bases; bases with no gene match: 14. CDR1 and CDR2 from the germline V gene are SEHNR and FQNEAQ (reference sequence). This CDR3 is built from 15 residues.

This clonotype was seen a few times. The chain uses TRBV2 and TRBJ1-1, with 7 positions matching TRBD1. The CDR3 runs 15 residues. Germline V CDR1 and CDR2: SNHLY, FYNNEI. The V and J ends lost 8 bases and 0 bases, in that order; junction bases with no gene match: 9. The CDR3 region is CASDGQGVLNTEAFF. The CDR3 DNA is TGTGCCAGCGACGGCCAGGGGGTTCTGAACACTGAAGCTTTCTTT.

V gene TRBV7-9 combines with J gene TRBJ2-3, with TRBD2 matching over 7 bases. The CDR3 loop spans 14 amino acids. Germline loops: CDR1 SEHNR, CDR2 FQNEAQ (reference sequence). With 7 bases clipped from V and 4 bases from J, the junction kept 8 bases outside the gene matches. CDR3: CASTETGGPDTQYF. The CDR3, as DNA: TGTGCCAGCACCGAGACGGGAGGCCCAGATACGCAGTATTTT.

This clonotype was found a few times. The chain joins TRBV2 to TRBJ2-6; D is undetermined. V lost 4 bases and J 13 bases, leaving 14 bases between the germline ends. This CDR3 has 13 residues. Per germline, CDR1 SNHLY and CDR2 FYNNEI. CDR3 sequence reads: CASSGATARVLTF. The CDR3 DNA reads TGTGCCAGCAGTGGTGCAACTGCCCGGGTCCTGACTTTC.

J is TRBJ1-2 and V is TRBV29-1; D is possibly TRBD1 (6 bases). Germline assignment: CDR1 SQVTM and CDR2 ANQGSEA. The CDR3 extends over 14 amino acids. V was shortened by 1 base and J by 8 bases, with 17 bases between the two germline ends. Written as DNA, the CDR3 is TGCAGCGTTGAAGGCGGGGGGCGCGGTGGGGGCTACACCTTC. This codes for CSVEGGGRGGGYTF.

This clonotype was seen ten or more times. The V and J genes are TRBV11-2 and TRBJ2-7, with D tentatively TRBD1 (5 bases). CDR3 length: 15 residues. With 5 bases removed from V and 2 bases from J, the gap between germline ends came to 16 bases. Germline V gene sequence: CDR1 SGHAT, CDR2 FQNNGV. The CDR3 protein is CASSPGSLGAYEQYF. As DNA, the CDR3 is TGTGCCAGCAGCCCTGGGTCTCTAGGGGCCTACGAGCAGTACTTC.

The V call is TRBV4-1, the J call TRBJ1-5, with D possibly being TRBD1 (6 bases). The CDR3 has 15 residues. The V gene's germline CDR1 is MGHRA and CDR2 YSYEKL. V gave up 5 bases and J gave up 2 bases, with 13 bases separating them. The CDR3 here is CASSDRPNGNQPQHF. The CDR3 region has the DNA TGCGCCAGCAGCGACAGGCCAAATGGCAATCAGCCCCAGCATTTT.

Concerning this clonotype itself: The junction departs from germline at one end; a sequencing error may be responsible. This sequence joins TRBV7-9 and TRBJ1-6; a possible D gene is TRBD1 (6 bases). This CDR3 is built from 16 residues. Per germline, CDR1 SEHNR and CDR2 FQNEAQ (reference sequence). The CDR3 here is CAGSLNTGGAGSPLHF. The CDR3 DNA reads as TGTGCCGGCAGCTTAAACACGGGGGGGGCCGGTTCACCCCTCCACTTT.

This clonotype was found a few times. This sequence joins TRBV5-1 and TRBJ2-2, with 7 bases matching TRBD1. CDR1 is SGHRS, CDR2 YFSETQ, per germline. The CDR3 has 15 amino acids. V lost 4 bases to trimming and J lost 6 bases; unmatched junction nucleotides: 9. CDR3: CASSGRQGEAGELFF. For the CDR3, the DNA is TGCGCCAGCAGCGGGCGACAGGGTGAGGCCGGGGAGCTGTTTTTT.

This clonotype was found once. In DNA form, the CDR3 reads TGCAGCGTTGTTGGGGGGCATACCTCCTACAATGAGCAGTTCTTC. Encoded protein: CSVVGGHTSYNEQFF. This chain connects TRBV29-1 to TRBJ2-1; possibly TRBD1 or TRBD2 for D (6 bases each). The CDR3 consists of 15 residues. Trimming took off 4 bases at V and 0 bases at J, with 13 bases between the two ends. Germline CDR1 and CDR2: SQVTM and ANQGSEA.

Concerning this clonotype itself: A read error is possible here, since a much larger clone lies one base away. CDR3 bases: TGTGCCAGCAGCTTATTGGTAGGGACCAACAGTGAGCAGTTCTTC. This translates into CASSLLVGTNSEQFF. The chain uses TRBV11-2 and TRBJ2-1; D possibly matches TRBD1 or TRBD2 (5 bases each). Trimming pared 2 bases from V and 9 bases from J, leaving 17 bases between. Per the germline V gene, CDR1 is SGHAT and CDR2 is FQNNGV. The CDR3 runs to 15 residues.

There are many counts of this clonotype. The V gene is TRBV29-1, the J gene TRBJ2-6; 7 nucleotides agree with TRBD1. The CDR3 runs to 14 residues. Germline V gene lookup returns CDR1 SQVTM and CDR2 ANQGSEA. V lost 8 bases and J lost 0; bases outside the gene matches: 4. CDR3 sequence: CSCAGGSGANVLTF. CDR3 nucleotide sequence: TGCAGCTGCGCAGGGGGCTCTGGGGCCAACGTCCTGACTTTC.

This clonotype was found a few times. The chain links TRBV20-1 to TRBJ2-1; TRBD2 matches 8 bases. J lost 6 bases, V lost 5 bases, and 9 bases had no gene match. Per germline, CDR1 DFQATT and CDR2 SNEGSKA (reference sequence). The CDR3 spans 14 residues. CDR3 coding DNA: TGCAGTGCTGTTAGCGGGAATGCCCGCAATGAGCAGTTCTTC. Translation: CSAVSGNARNEQFF.

This clonotype was detected many times. The chain carries TRBV10-3 and TRBJ2-3, with unresolved D. The germline CDR1 and CDR2 sequences are ENHRY and SYGVKD. Deletions cut 3 bases from V and 2 bases from J, with 9 bases between. The CDR3 has 14 amino acids. CDR3 DNA sequence: TGTGCCATCAGTGAAGGCGAACTCACAGATACGCAGTATTTT. This translates into CAISEGELTDTQYF.

As concerns this clonotype: The germline gene is not matched at one end of the junction; a read error may be the cause. The chain employs TRBV3-1 and TRBJ2-3; D remains unclear. CDR1 and CDR2 (germline): LGHDT, YNNKEL (reference sequence). This CDR3 region has 13 residues. The CDR3 sequence: CAGSQETRATQYF. CDR3 DNA: TGTGCCGGCAGCCAAGAAACACGGGCTACGCAGTATTTT.

As regards this clonotype: This may arise from a read error, as a much more abundant clone is one base away. The V and J genes are TRBV7-2 and TRBJ2-4, with D perhaps TRBD2 (5 bases). The CDR3 spans 14 residues. Germline V gives CDR1 SGHTA, CDR2 FQGNSA. The V end lost 7 bases, the J end lost 13 bases, and 23 bases lay between the germline ends. The CDR3 reads CASTLASYGNEQYF. CDR3 sequence (DNA): TGTGCCAGCACCCTAGCCTCCTACGGGAATGAGCAGTACTTC.

This clonotype was counted a few times. This chain connects TRBV20-1 to TRBJ1-5, with 8 positions matching TRBD1. V trimming: 4 bases; J trimming: 9 bases; junction bases outside the gene matches: 8. From germline, CDR1 is DFQATT and CDR2 SNEGSKA (reference sequence). The CDR3 spans 13 residues. This CDR3 is CSATDRGIGPQHF. The CDR3 region has the DNA TGCAGTGCTACCGACAGGGGCATAGGGCCCCAGCATTTT.

This clonotype occurred a few times. CDR3 in amino acids: CASSYLQGNQPQHF. The DNA of the CDR3 is TGTGCCAGCAGTTATCTTCAGGGAAATCAGCCCCAGCATTTT. This chain connects TRBV6-6 to TRBJ1-5; D is possibly TRBD1 (5 bases). Trimming cost V 3 bases and J 4 bases, with 10 bases left between them. The CDR3 is made up of 14 amino acids. Germline V gene data show CDR1 as MNHNY and CDR2 as SVGAGI (reference sequence).

The chain uses TRBV7-7 and TRBJ2-1; TRBD1 matches at 8 bases. The germline V gene encodes CDR1 SSHAT and CDR2 FNYEAQ (reference sequence). V lost 1 base to trimming and J lost 4 bases; unmatched junction nucleotides: 3. This CDR3 region has 15 residues. Here the CDR3 reads CASSLERTGYNEQFF. CDR3 bases: TGTGCCAGCAGCTTAGAAAGGACAGGGTACAATGAGCAGTTCTTC. The whole variable domain, remainder taken from reference TRBV7-7 and TRBJ2-1, is GAGVSQSPRYKVTKRGQDVTLRCDPISSHATLYWYQQALGQGPEFLTYFNYEAQPDKSGLPSDRFSAERPEGSISTLTIQRTEQRDSAMYRCASSLERTGYNEQFFGPGTRLTVL.

The chain is built from TRBV29-1 and TRBJ1-1; tentative D call: TRBD1 (6 bases). In germline, CDR1 is SQVTM, CDR2 ANQGSEA. This CDR3 is built from 13 residues. CDR3 loop: CRAKDSLNTEAFF. The CDR3 nucleotides are TGCAGGGCCAAGGACAGCTTGAACACTGAAGCTTTCTTT.

This clonotype came up many times. The chain has TRBV15 and TRBJ2-7, with D perhaps matching TRBD1 (6 bases). V was clipped by 2 bases and J by 1 base, with 18 bases between them. The CDR3 has 17 residues. Germline-derived CDR1 and CDR2 are LNHNV and YYDKDF (reference sequence). The CDR3 nucleotides are TGTGCCACCAGCAGATCCACGGACAGTCTGTCATCCTACGAGCAGTACTTC. It yields the protein CATSRSTDSLSSYEQYF.

The V and J genes are TRBV2 and TRBJ2-7; a possible D gene is TRBD2 (5 bases). V was clipped by 1 base and J by 4 bases, with 14 bases between them. The CDR3 sequence is 15 residues long. Germline V lookup: CDR1 SNHLY, CDR2 FYNNEI. Here the CDR3 reads CASSEGGQRGYEQYF. In nucleotides, the CDR3 is TGTGCCAGCAGTGAAGGAGGGCAGAGAGGATACGAGCAGTACTTC.

This clonotype was recorded a few times. The rearrangement links TRBV6-2 or TRBV6-3 to TRBJ2-3; 8 bases are shared with TRBD2. The CDR3 has 16 amino acids. Trimming cost V 2 bases and J 1 base; bases outside gene matches: 5. CDR1 is MNHEY and CDR2 is SVGEGT in the germline V gene. The CDR3 sequence: CASSYMREARTDTQYF. CDR3 nucleotide sequence: TGTGCCAGCAGTTACATGCGGGAGGCCCGCACAGATACGCAGTATTTT.

J is TRBJ2-1 and V is TRBV20-1; D may be TRBD1 (5 bases). V lost 3 bases and J lost 9, with 24 bases in between. Per germline, CDR1 DFQATT and CDR2 SNEGSKA (reference sequence). The length of the CDR3 is 16 residues. The CDR3: CSASLRSSKGFGEQFF. DNA of the CDR3: TGCAGTGCTAGCCTAAGATCCTCAAAGGGGTTTGGTGAGCAGTTCTTC.

The chain carries TRBV2 and TRBJ2-1; 10 nucleotides agree with TRBD2. J was trimmed by 12 bases and V by 7 bases; bases with no gene match: 12. The V gene's germline CDR1 is SNHLY and CDR2 FYNNEI. This CDR3 comprises 14 residues. CDR3 coding DNA: TGTGCCAGCAACTTACTAGCGGGGTCGGGATTGCAGTTCTTC. Amino acids: CASNLLAGSGLQFF.